The rows below give T cell receptor beta chains drawn from one sample of a study of shared clonotypes between healthy human individuals. The data were produced by immunoSEQ multiplex PCR, yet TCRdb's version contains in-frame clones alone and is incomplete. Altogether 600,000 or so clones are present, 85% to 95% being singletons, with the ten largest covering about 0.11%. The sample comprised naive CD8+ T cells sorted from blood. The receptor set was obtained from a woman in her 30s in good health. The CDR3 runs from the conserved cysteine through the conserved F or W. A D gene is named only where the DNA matches it firmly. Clone size is stated in some rows and not others, as once, few, many or a class when expanded.

TRBV5-8	NA	NA	TRBJ1-5	CASAFSSNQPQHF	TGTGCCAGCGCTTTCAGTAGCAATCAGCCCCAGCATTTT
TRBV5-1	few	TRBD1	TRBJ1-1	CASSDLRDSPEAFF	TGCGCCAGCAGCGACCTCCGGGACAGCCCCGAAGCTTTCTTT
TRBV5-1	NA	TRBD2	TRBJ2-7	CASSLELAGISYEQYF	TGCGCCAGCAGCTTGGAGCTAGCGGGAATCTCCTACGAGCAGTACTTC
TRBV28	NA	TRBD2	TRBJ2-1	CASSQGLAVYNEQFF	TGTGCCAGCAGTCAAGGACTAGCTGTCTACAATGAGCAGTTCTTC
TRBV5-1	few	NA	TRBJ1-1	CASSLGAFF	TGCGCCAGCAGCTTGGGAGCTTTCTTT
TRBV6-1	NA	NA	TRBJ2-7	CASSDVLGYEQYF	TGTGCCAGCAGTGACGTCTTAGGGTACGAGCAGTACTTC
TRBV7-6	NA	TRBD2	TRBJ2-1	CASSFGSLAGRPEQFF	TGTGCCAGCAGCTTCGGGTCACTAGCGGGTAGGCCGGAGCAGTTCTTC
TRBV6-1	NA	TRBD1	TRBJ2-7	CASGTGVPYEQYF	TGTGCCAGTGGGACAGGTGTACCCTACGAGCAGTACTTC
TRBV5-6	NA	NA	TRBJ2-3	CASSLRHESTDTQYF	TGTGCCAGCAGCCTCAGGCACGAAAGCACAGATACGCAGTATTTT
TRBV4-1	NA	NA	TRBJ1-2	CASSLTLGTGRRGYTF	TGCGCCAGCAGCCTAACCCTCGGTACAGGGCGGCGTGGCTACACCTTC
TRBV27	NA	TRBD2	TRBJ2-1	CASSLGTSRDEQFF	TGTGCCAGCAGTCTCGGGACTAGTCGCGATGAGCAGTTCTTC
TRBV27	NA	NA	TRBJ2-7	CASSFDSVGGAYEQYF	TGTGCCAGCAGTTTTGATAGCGTAGGAGGGGCCTACGAGCAGTACTTC
TRBV7-9	NA	TRBD2	TRBJ2-1	CASSVLAGGRNEQFF	TGTGCCAGCAGCGTGCTAGCGGGAGGACGCAATGAGCAGTTCTTC
TRBV27	NA	TRBD1	TRBJ2-7	CASTPGTGYEQYF	TGTGCCAGCACTCCCGGGACAGGGTACGAGCAGTACTTC
TRBV19	NA	NA	TRBJ2-7	CASSIRGAAYEQYF	TGTGCCAGTAGTATCCGGGGGGCCGCCTACGAGCAGTACTTC
TRBV27	NA	NA	TRBJ2-3	CASSWGVWQYF	TGTGCCAGCAGTTGGGGTGTCTGGCAGTATTTT
TRBV7-9	NA	NA	TRBJ2-1	CASSLVVRASYNEQFF	TGTGCCAGCAGCTTAGTGGTCAGGGCCTCCTACAATGAGCAGTTCTTC
TRBV5-6	NA	NA	TRBJ2-1	CASSYDHLNEQFF	TGTGCCAGCAGCTACGATCACCTGAATGAGCAGTTCTTC
TRBV9	once	NA	TRBJ2-3	CASSPTEMWGQYF	TGTGCCAGCAGCCCCACGGAGATGTGGGGGCAGTATTTT
TRBV7-8	NA	TRBD1	TRBJ1-1	CASSPPPGQGAVEAFF	TGTGCCAGCAGCCCCCCCCCAGGACAGGGGGCGGTTGAAGCTTTCTTT
TRBV7-8	NA	TRBD2	TRBJ2-7	CASSLLSGRAVEQYF	TGTGCCAGCAGCTTACTTAGCGGGAGGGCGGTCGAGCAGTACTTC
TRBV19	NA	TRBD1	TRBJ2-7	CASSIPGQGDEQYF	TGTGCCAGTAGTATCCCGGGACAGGGCGACGAGCAGTACTTC
TRBV30	once	TRBD1	TRBJ2-7	CAWSGTGGQYYEQYF	TGTGCCTGGAGTGGGACAGGGGGCCAATACTACGAGCAGTACTTC
TRBV14	NA	TRBD1	TRBJ1-2	CASSPTGVEDYGYTF	TGTGCCAGCAGCCCGACAGGGGTAGAAGACTATGGCTACACCTTC
TRBV5-1	NA	NA	TRBJ1-1	CASSTEGLNTEAFF	TGCGCCAGCAGCACCGAGGGATTGAACACTGAAGCTTTCTTT
TRBV27	NA	TRBD1	TRBJ1-1	CASSLPGGTEAFF	TGTGCCAGCAGTTTACCAGGGGGCACTGAAGCTTTCTTT
TRBV16	NA	TRBD1	TRBJ2-7	CASSQSSGQGHEQYF	TGTGCCAGCAGCCAATCTTCGGGACAGGGCCACGAGCAGTACTTC
TRBV10-1	few	NA	TRBJ2-3	CASSEGSTDTQYF	TGCGCCAGCAGTGAGGGGAGCACAGATACGCAGTATTTT
TRBV18	NA	NA	TRBJ2-7	CASSPSPKDEQYF	TGTGCCAGCTCACCGTCCCCAAAGGACGAGCAGTACTTC
TRBV19	NA	NA	TRBJ1-3	CASNEHRRSGNTIYF	TGTGCCAGCAACGAGCACCGGCGCTCTGGAAACACCATATATTTT
TRBV5-6	NA	TRBD1	TRBJ2-3	CASSYDRGPDTQYF	TGTGCCAGCAGCTACGACAGGGGCCCAGATACGCAGTATTTT
TRBV28	NA	NA	TRBJ1-5	CASRTGGDNQPQHF	TGTGCCAGCAGGACGGGGGGGGACAATCAGCCCCAGCATTTT
TRBV21-1	NA	NA	TRBJ1-3	CASSPEGSGNTIYF	TGTGCCAGCAGCCCGGAGGGATCCGGAAACACCATATATTTT
TRBV4-1	NA	TRBD2	TRBJ2-1	CASSQEPVLAGGPTIYNEQFF	TGCGCCAGCAGCCAAGAACCCGTACTAGCGGGAGGCCCAACTATCTACAATGAGCAGTTCTTC
TRBV5-6	NA	TRBD2	TRBJ2-1	CASNPAGAEGYNEQFF	TGTGCCAGCAATCCAGCGGGAGCGGAAGGGTACAATGAGCAGTTCTTC
TRBV27	NA	NA	TRBJ1-1	CASSSLSVNTEAFF	TGTGCCAGCAGTTCCCTGAGTGTGAACACTGAAGCTTTCTTT
TRBV28	NA	NA	TRBJ2-5	CASSFIAGSMETQYF	TGTGCCAGCAGTTTTATTGCGGGATCGATGGAGACCCAGTACTTC
TRBV5-1	once	TRBD1	TRBJ2-3	CASSSPPPTGGLRPDTQYF	TGCGCCAGCAGCTCGCCCCCTCCAACAGGGGGCCTTAGGCCAGATACGCAGTATTTT
TRBV28	once	TRBD2	TRBJ2-7	CASSLTSGIDEQYF	TGTGCCAGCAGTTTGACTAGCGGGATCGACGAGCAGTACTTC
TRBV5-4	NA	NA	TRBJ2-3	CASSLVGGKATDTQYF	TGTGCCAGCAGCTTGGTCGGAGGAAAGGCGACAGATACGCAGTATTTT
TRBV30	NA	NA	TRBJ2-7	CAWDSPYEQYF	TGTGCCTGGGACAGTCCCTACGAGCAGTACTTC
TRBV27	NA	TRBD2	TRBJ2-2	CASGILAANTGELFF	TGTGCCAGCGGAATACTAGCGGCGAACACCGGGGAGCTGTTTTTT
TRBV5-1	NA	TRBD2	TRBJ2-1	CASSSGLAATRYNEQFF	TGCGCCAGCAGCTCGGGACTAGCGGCAACAAGGTACAATGAGCAGTTCTTC